The 8 T cell receptor beta chains listed next were all sequenced from one sample in a study of cytomegalovirus exposure and HLA in healthy donors. The PCR had 60 Vbeta and 13 Jbeta primers. The protocol was immunoSEQ multiplex PCR, while the TCRdb copy is restricted to in-frame clones and leaves out a portion. The profile shows 100,000 to 150,000 clones, more than 65% of them singletons. The sequenced material came from PBMCs. The receptors were gathered from a woman under 30 in good health and CMV-seropositive.

The sample holds a few counts of this clone. The rearrangement uses TRBV10-2 and TRBJ2-7; no clear D. The CDR3 has 13 amino acids. Germline CDR1 WSHSY, CDR2 SAAADI. V lost 10 bases and J 0 bases, leaving 13 bases between the germline ends. The CDR3 region has the DNA TGCGCCACCGCAGGAACCCTCTCCTACGAGCAGTACTTC. This gives the protein CATAGTLSYEQYF.

This clone was seen just once. The rearrangement links TRBV14 to TRBJ1-3; possible D gene TRBD1, 5 bases. CDR1 is SGHDN, CDR2 FVKESK, per germline. V gave up 1 base and J gave up 0 bases, with 7 bases separating them. The CDR3 consists of 15 residues. The CDR3 DNA reads as TGTGCCAGCAGCCAAGGACAGCTCTCTGGAAACACCATATATTTT. Protein sequence: CASSQGQLSGNTIYF.

The CDR3 DNA is TGTGCCAGCTCACAGGTCAGCGGGGGCTACACCTTC. Its translation: CASSQVSGGYTF. This sequence joins TRBV18 and TRBJ1-2; D is unresolved. This CDR3 contains 12 residues. The V end was cut by 4 bases, the J end by 8 bases, with 11 bases between. Germline lookup yields CDR1 KGHSH and CDR2 LQKENI.

This clone was found a few times. This chain connects TRBV19 to TRBJ1-5, with D unresolved. Germline V gives CDR1 LNHDA, CDR2 SQIVND (reference sequence). The CDR3 extends over 15 amino acids. Deletions cut 6 bases from V and 2 bases from J, with 14 bases between. The DNA of the CDR3 is TGTGCCAGTAGCCTAGGGAGGTACGGCAATCAGCCCCAGCATTTT. Protein sequence: CASSLGRYGNQPQHF.

This chain links TRBV19 with TRBJ2-3; D perhaps matches TRBD1 (5 bases). Per germline, CDR1 LNHDA and CDR2 SQIVND (reference sequence). The CDR3 extends over 14 amino acids. The V and J ends lost 5 bases and 2 bases respectively, with 11 bases between them. In DNA form, the CDR3 reads TGTGCCAGTAGTTTACAGGTTTTCACAGATACGCAGTATTTT. Translation: CASSLQVFTDTQYF.

This clone showed up just once. The chain employs TRBV29-1 and TRBJ2-1; D may be TRBD1 (6 bases). In germline, CDR1 is SQVTM, CDR2 ANQGSEA. V lost 7 bases to trimming and J lost 6 bases, with 19 bases between them. This CDR3 is built from 14 residues. The CDR3 DNA reads TGCAGCGCGTATGGGACATTGCCTGCCAATGAGCAGTTCTTC. Translating gives CSAYGTLPANEQFF.

CDR3 loop: CASSVNRNTEAFF. The CDR3 region has the DNA TGTGCCAGCAGCGTAAACAGGAACACTGAAGCTTTCTTT. The rearrangement links TRBV9 to TRBJ1-1; D uncertain. CDR1 SGDLS and CDR2 YYNGEE come from the germline V gene. This CDR3 is 13 amino acids long. V gave up 1 base and J gave up 1 base, with 5 bases separating them.

The chain joins TRBV28 to TRBJ2-1; 14 bases line up with TRBD2. Germline V gene sequence: CDR1 MDHEN, CDR2 SYDVKM. V was clipped by 3 bases and J by 6 bases; unmatched bases: 1. There are 15 residues in the CDR3. CDR3 amino acids: CASSLGTSGSNEQFF. Written as DNA, the CDR3 is TGTGCCAGCAGTTTGGGGACTAGCGGGAGCAATGAGCAGTTCTTC.